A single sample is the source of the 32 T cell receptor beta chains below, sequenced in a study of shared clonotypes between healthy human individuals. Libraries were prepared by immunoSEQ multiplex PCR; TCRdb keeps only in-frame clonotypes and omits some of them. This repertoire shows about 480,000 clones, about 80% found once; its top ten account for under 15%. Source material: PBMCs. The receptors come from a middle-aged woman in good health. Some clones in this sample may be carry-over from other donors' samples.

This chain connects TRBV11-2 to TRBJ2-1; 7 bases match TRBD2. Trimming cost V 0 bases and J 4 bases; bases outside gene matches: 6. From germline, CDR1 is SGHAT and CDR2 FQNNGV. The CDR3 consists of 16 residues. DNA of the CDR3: TGTGCCAGCAGCTTAGATCGGGCTAGCGGATACAATGAGCAGTTCTTC. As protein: CASSLDRASGYNEQFF. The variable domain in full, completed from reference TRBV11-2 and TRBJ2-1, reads EAGVAQSPRYKIIEKRQSVAFWCNPISGHATLYWYQQILGQGPKLLIQFQNNGVVDDSQLPKDRFSAERLKGVDSTLKIQPAKLEDSAVYLCASSLDRASGYNEQFFGPGTRLTVL.

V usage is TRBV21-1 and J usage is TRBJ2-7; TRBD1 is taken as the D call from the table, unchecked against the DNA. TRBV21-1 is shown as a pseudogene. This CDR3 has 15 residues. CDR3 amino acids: CASSKDSGTGGQQYF. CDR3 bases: TGTGCCAGCAGCAAAGACTCGGGGACAGGGGGTCAGCAGTACTTC.

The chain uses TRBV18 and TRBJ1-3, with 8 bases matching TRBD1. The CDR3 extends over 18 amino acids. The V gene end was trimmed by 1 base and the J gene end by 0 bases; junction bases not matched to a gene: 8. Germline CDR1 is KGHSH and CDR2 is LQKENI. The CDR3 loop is CASSPQGQAASSGNTIYF. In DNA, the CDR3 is TGTGCCAGCTCACCACAGGGACAGGCGGCCTCCTCTGGAAACACCATATATTTT.

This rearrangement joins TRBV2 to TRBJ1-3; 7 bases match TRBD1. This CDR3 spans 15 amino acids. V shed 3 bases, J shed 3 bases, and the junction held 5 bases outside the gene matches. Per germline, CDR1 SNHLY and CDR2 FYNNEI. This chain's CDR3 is CASSERTGHGNTIYF. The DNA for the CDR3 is TGTGCCAGCAGTGAGAGGACAGGTCATGGAAACACCATATATTTT.

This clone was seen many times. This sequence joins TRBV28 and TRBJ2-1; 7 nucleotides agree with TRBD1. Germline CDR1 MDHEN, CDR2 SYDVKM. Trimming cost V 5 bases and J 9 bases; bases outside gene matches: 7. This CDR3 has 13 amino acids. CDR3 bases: TGTGCCAGCAGTCGCCACAGGGGCAGTGAGCAGTTCTTC. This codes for CASSRHRGSEQFF.

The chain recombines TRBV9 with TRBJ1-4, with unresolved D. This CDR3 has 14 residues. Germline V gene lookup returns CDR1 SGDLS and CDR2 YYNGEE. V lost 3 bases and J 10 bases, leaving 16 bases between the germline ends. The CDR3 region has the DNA TGTGCCAGCAGCGCGAGGACCGGCTGGGGAAAACTGTTTTTT. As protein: CASSARTGWGKLFF. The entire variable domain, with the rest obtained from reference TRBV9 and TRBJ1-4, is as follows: DSGVTQTPKHLITATGQRVTLRCSPRSGDLSVYWYQQSLDQGLQFLIQYYNGEERAKGNILERFSAQQFPDLHSELNLSSLELGDSALYFCASSARTGWGKLFFGSGTQLSVL.

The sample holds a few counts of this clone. CDR3 protein: CASSEWIGSGTEAFF. CDR3 coding DNA: TGTGCCAGCAGTGAATGGATTGGCAGTGGGACTGAAGCTTTCTTT. The rearrangement links TRBV25-1 to TRBJ1-1, with D unresolved. Trimming took off 1 base at V and 5 bases at J, with 14 bases between the two ends. This CDR3 is 15 amino acids long. Germline CDR1 MGHDK, CDR2 SYGVNS.

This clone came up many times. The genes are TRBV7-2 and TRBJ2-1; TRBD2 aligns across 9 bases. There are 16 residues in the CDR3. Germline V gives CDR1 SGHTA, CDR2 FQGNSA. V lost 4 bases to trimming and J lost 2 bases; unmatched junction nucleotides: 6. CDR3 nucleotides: TGTGCCAGCAGCTCGTTAGCGGGAGTGGCCTACAATGAGCAGTTCTTC. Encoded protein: CASSSLAGVAYNEQFF.

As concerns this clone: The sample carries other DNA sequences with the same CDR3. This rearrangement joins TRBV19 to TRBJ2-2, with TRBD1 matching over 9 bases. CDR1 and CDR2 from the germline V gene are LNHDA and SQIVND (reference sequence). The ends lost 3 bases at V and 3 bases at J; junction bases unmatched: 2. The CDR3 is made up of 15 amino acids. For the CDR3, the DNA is TGTGCCAGTAGTATTGGACAGGGGTACACCGGGGAGCTGTTTTTT. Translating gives CASSIGQGYTGELFF. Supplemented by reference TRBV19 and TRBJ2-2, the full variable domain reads DGGITQSPKYLFRKEGQNVTLSCEQNLNHDAMYWYRQDPGQGLRLIYYSQIVNDFQKGDIAEGYSVSREKKESFPLTVTSAQKNPTAFYLCASSIGQGYTGELFFGEGSRLTVL.

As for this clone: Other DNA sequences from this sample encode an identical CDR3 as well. The CDR3 here is CASSKRGYNEQFF. The CDR3 region has the DNA TGTGCCAGCAGCAAAAGAGGGTACAATGAGCAGTTCTTC. V and J are TRBV28 and TRBJ2-1, with a possible D match to TRBD2 (5 bases). V was cut by 6 bases and J by 4 bases, with 10 bases left in between. The CDR3 spans 13 residues. The germline V gene has CDR1 MDHEN and CDR2 SYDVKM. The complete variable domain, with remaining parts taken from reference TRBV28 and TRBJ2-1, reads DVKVTQSSRYLVKRTGEKVFLECVQDMDHENMFWYRQDPGLGLRLIYFSYDVKMKEKGDIPEGYSVSREKKERFSLILESASTNQTSMYLCASSKRGYNEQFFGPGTRLTVL.

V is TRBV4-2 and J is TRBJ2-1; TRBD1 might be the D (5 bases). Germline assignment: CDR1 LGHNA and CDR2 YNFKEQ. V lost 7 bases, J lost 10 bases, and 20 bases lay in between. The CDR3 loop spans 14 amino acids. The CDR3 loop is CASNPPGSGREQFF. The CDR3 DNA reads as TGTGCCAGCAACCCCCCAGGGTCTGGTAGAGAGCAGTTCTTC.

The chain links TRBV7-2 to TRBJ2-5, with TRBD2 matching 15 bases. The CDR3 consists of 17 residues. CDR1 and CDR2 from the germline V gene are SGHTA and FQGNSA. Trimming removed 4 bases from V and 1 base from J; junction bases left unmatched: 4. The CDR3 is CASSSGLAGGIQETQYF. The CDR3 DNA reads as TGTGCCAGCAGCTCGGGACTAGCGGGAGGCATCCAAGAGACCCAGTACTTC.

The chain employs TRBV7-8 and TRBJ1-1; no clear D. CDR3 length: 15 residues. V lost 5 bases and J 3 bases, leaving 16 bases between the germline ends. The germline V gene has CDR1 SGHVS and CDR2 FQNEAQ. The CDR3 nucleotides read TGTGCCAGCAGCCCAAGCTGGGGTATGGACACTGAAGCTTTCTTT. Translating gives CASSPSWGMDTEAFF.

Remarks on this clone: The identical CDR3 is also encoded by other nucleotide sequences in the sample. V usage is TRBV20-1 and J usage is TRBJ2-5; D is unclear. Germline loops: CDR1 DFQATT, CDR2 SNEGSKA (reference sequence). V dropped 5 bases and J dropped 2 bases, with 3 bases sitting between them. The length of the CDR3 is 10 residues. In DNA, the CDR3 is TGCAGTGCTTCGCAAGAGACCCAGTACTTC. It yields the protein CSASQETQYF.

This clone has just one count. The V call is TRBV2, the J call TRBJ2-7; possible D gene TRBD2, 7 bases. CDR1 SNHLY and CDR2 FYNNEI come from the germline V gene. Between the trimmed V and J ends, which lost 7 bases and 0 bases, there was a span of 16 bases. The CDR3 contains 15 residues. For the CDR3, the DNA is TGTGCCAGCAATCACCCAGGGGACTACTCCTACGAGCAGTACTTC. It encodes CASNHPGDYSYEQYF.

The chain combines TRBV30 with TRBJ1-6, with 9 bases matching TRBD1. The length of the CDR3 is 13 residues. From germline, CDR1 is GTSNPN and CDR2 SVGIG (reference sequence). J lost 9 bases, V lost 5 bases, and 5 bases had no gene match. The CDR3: CAWGHRGLSPLHF. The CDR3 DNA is TGTGCCTGGGGTCACAGGGGGCTTTCACCCCTCCACTTT.

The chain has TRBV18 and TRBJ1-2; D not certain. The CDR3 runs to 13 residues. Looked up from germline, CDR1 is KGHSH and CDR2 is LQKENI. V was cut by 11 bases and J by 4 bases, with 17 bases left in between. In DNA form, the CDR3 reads TGTGCCTCCTCACCAGAATCGGGCTATGGCTACACCTTC. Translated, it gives CASSPESGYGYTF.

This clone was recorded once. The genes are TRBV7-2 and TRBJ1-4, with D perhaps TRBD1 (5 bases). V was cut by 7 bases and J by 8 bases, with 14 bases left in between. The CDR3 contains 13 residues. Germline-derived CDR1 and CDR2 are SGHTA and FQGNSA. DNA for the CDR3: TGTGCCAGCAACTCTGGATCAGGGGAAAAACTGTTTTTT. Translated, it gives CASNSGSGEKLFF.

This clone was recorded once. CDR3 bases: TGTGCCAGCTCACAAACGGGGACAGGGAGCAATCAGCCCCAGCATTTT. As protein: CASSQTGTGSNQPQHF. The rearrangement uses TRBV18 and TRBJ1-5; the match to TRBD1 covers 9 bases. The CDR3 has 16 amino acids. CDR1 and CDR2 (germline): KGHSH, LQKENI. With V trimmed by 4 bases and J by 1 base, 5 bases remained unmatched.

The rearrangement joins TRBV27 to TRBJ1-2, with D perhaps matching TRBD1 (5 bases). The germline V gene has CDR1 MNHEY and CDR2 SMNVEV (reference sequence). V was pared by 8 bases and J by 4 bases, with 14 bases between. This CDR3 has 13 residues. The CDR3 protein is CASGVRGSYGYTF. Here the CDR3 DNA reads TGTGCCAGCGGAGTCCGGGGCAGCTATGGCTACACCTTC.

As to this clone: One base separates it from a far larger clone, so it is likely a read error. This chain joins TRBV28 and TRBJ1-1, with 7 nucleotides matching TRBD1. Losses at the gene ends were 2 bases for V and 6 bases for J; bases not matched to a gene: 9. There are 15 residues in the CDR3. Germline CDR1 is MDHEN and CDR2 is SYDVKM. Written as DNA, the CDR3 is TGTGCCAGCAGTTTACAGGACAGGTGGTTTCCTGAAGCTTTCTTT. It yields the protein CASSLQDRWFPEAFF.

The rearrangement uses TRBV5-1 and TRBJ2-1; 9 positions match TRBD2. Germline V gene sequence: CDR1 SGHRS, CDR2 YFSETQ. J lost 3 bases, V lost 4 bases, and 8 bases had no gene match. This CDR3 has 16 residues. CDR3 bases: TGCGCCAGCAGCCCCCGGACTAGCGCACTCTACAATGAGCAGTTCTTC. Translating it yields CASSPRTSALYNEQFF.

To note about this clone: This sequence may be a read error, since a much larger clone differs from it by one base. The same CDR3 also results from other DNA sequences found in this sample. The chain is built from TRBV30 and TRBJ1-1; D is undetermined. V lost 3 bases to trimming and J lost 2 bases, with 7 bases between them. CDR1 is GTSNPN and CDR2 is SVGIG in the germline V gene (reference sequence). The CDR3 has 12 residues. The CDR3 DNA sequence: TGTGCCTGGAGATCAGAAAACACTGAAGCTTTCTTT. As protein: CAWRSENTEAFF.

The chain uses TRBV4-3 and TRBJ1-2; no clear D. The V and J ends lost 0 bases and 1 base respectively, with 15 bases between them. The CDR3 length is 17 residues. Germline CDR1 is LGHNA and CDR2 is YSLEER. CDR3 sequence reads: CASSQDWTDYFNYGYTF. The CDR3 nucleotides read TGCGCCAGCAGCCAAGATTGGACCGACTACTTTAACTATGGCTACACCTTC.

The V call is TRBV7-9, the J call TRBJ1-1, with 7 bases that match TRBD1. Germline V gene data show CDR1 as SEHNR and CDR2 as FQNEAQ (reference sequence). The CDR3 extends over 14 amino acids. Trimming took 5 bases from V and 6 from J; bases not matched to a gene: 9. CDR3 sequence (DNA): TGTGCCAGCAGCGTAGGGGGCGCGGGCGCTGAAGCTTTCTTT. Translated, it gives CASSVGGAGAEAFF. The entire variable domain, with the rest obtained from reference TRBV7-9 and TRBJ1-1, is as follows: DTGVSQNPRHKITKRGQNVTFRCDPISEHNRLYWYRQTLGQGPEFLTYFQNEAQLEKSRLLSDRFSAERPKGSFSTLEIQRTEQGDSAMYLCASSVGGAGAEAFFGQGTRLTVV.

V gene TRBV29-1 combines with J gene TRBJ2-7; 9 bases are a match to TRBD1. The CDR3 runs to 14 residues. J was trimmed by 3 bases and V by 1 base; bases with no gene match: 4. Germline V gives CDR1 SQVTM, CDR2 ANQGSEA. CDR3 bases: TGCAGCGTTGAAGGCTCGGGACAGGGCTACGAGCAGTACTTC. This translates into CSVEGSGQGYEQYF.

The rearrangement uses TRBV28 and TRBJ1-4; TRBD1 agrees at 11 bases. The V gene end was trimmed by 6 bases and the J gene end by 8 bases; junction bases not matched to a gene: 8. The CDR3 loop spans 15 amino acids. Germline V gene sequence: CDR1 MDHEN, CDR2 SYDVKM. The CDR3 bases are TGTGCCAGCAGCAGAACCGGGACAGGGGGAGAAAAACTGTTTTTT. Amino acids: CASSRTGTGGEKLFF.

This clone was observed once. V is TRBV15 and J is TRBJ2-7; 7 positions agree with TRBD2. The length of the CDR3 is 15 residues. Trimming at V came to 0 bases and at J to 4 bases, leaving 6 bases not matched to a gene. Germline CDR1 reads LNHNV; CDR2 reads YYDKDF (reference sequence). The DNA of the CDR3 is TGTGCCACCAGCAGAGAGGCGGGAGTGGGGTACGAGCAGTACTTC. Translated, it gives CATSREAGVGYEQYF. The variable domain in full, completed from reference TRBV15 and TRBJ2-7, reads DAMVIQNPRYQVTQFGKPVTLSCSQTLNHNVMYWYQQKSSQAPKLLFHYYDKDFNNEADTPDNFQSRRPNTSFCFLDIRSPGLGDTAMYLCATSREAGVGYEQYFGPGTRLTVT.

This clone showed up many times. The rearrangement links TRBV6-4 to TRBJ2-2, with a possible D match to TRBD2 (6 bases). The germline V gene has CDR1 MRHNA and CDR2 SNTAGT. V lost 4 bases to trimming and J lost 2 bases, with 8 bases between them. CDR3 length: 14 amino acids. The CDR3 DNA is TGTGCCAGCAGTGCGGGGGTCAACACCGGGGAGCTGTTTTTT. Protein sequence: CASSAGVNTGELFF.

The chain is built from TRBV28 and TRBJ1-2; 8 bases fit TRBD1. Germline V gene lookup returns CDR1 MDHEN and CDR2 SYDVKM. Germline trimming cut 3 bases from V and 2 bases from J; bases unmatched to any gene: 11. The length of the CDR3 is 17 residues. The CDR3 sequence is CASSFWARGPINYGYTF. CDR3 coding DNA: TGTGCCAGCAGTTTTTGGGCCAGGGGGCCAATCAACTATGGCTACACCTTC.

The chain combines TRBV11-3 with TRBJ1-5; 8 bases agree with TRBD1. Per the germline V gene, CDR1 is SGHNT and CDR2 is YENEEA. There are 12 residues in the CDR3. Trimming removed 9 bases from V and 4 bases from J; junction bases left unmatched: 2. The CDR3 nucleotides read TGTGCCAGGGACAGGGCGAATCAGCCCCAGCATTTT. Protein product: CARDRANQPQHF.

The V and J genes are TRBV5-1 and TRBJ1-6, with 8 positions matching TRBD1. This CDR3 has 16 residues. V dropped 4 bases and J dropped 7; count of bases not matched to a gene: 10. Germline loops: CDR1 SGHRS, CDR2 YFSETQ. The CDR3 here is CASSRNTGQDNSPLHF. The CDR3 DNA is TGCGCCAGCAGCCGTAACACGGGACAGGACAATTCACCCCTCCACTTT.